The sequence of this T cell receptor (beta chain) was determined in a study of blood T cell repertoires in COVID-19. Study at large: Donors in the United States, Italy and Spain gave samples during acute or convalescent COVID-19. The cDNA or gDNA used as material had been derived from T cells, B-cell-depleted T cells, or PBMCs.

In the authors' methods: Cell counts per sample came from amplifying reference gene primers. TCRdb keeps only in-frame clones here, not all; method: immunoSEQ multiplex PCR. The D gene and trimming were derived from the DNA, and the V and J assignments and clone size from that table. The sample records under 80,000 clones, 70% to 90% being singletons. V lost 5 bases, J lost 5 bases, and 6 bases stayed unmatched. Germline V gene data show CDR1 as KGHSH and CDR2 as LQKENI. This CDR3 has 13 amino acids. The origin of this receptor is a woman of 80 years or more with active COVID-19. The chain joins TRBV18 to TRBJ2-7; 7 positions agree with TRBD1. The sequencing input was peripheral blood. CDR3 sequence: CASSAGTADEQYF. The CDR3 DNA reads TGTGCCAGCTCAGCCGGGACAGCGGACGAGCAGTACTTC.